Below, one TCR beta chain is given with its context. Its antigen is unknown. Data came from immunoSEQ multiplex PCR; TCRdb stores just in-frame clones and leaves some out. This sample has about 82,000 clones, with about 94% found just once. These data belong to a study of T cell responses to AZD1222 COVID-19 vaccine. The study's findings and limits: Nearly half of spike-specific TCRs reportedly target variant regions that are unmutated in the B.1.351 and B.1.1.7 variants. The sample set comprised mostly white British donors with more females, and clonal diversity was possibly underestimated.

Germline V CDR1 and CDR2: MNHEY, SVGAGI. The CDR3 has 15 amino acids. V was shortened by 6 bases and J by 2 bases, with 15 bases between the two germline ends. This receptor was taken from an adult who received the AZD1222 COVID-19 vaccine. The V gene is TRBV6-5, the J gene TRBJ2-3; D may be TRBD2 (6 bases). This sample comprised peripheral blood, obtained 28 days after the second AZD1222 dose. The CDR3 region is CASSLGLPDTDTQYF. CDR3 sequence (DNA): TGTGCCAGCAGCCTGGGACTGCCGGACACAGATACGCAGTATTTT.